These 16 T cell receptor beta chains share one sample of origin, sequenced in a study of graft-versus-host responses after intestinal transplantation. These TCRs are of unknown antigen specificity. Only in-frame clones appear in the TCRdb table, and some are missing; sequencing was by immunoSEQ multiplex PCR. The sample yields roughly 34,000 clones, roughly 95% seen once. The sequencing used unstimulated CD4+ T cells sorted from spleen or lymph node cells, collected before transplant. These receptors all stem from a human donor who was the organ donor for an intestinal transplant.

This clone was seen a single time. Different DNA sequences within this sample yield the same CDR3. The chain uses TRBV6-5 and TRBJ2-1; TRBD2 matches 9 bases. Looked up from germline, CDR1 is MNHEY and CDR2 is SVGAGI. The J segment lost 4 bases and the V segment lost 6 bases, leaving 7 bases of the junction unmatched. The CDR3 length is 15 residues. CDR3 nucleotides: TGTGCCAGCAGATTAGCGGGGGCGCCATACAATGAGCAGTTCTTC. It codes for CASRLAGAPYNEQFF.

J is TRBJ1-1 and V is TRBV30; 7 bases are shared with TRBD1. Germline values: CDR1 GTSNPN, CDR2 SVGIG (reference sequence). CDR3 length: 15 residues. The junction had 8 bases not matched to a gene; V was cut back by 4 bases and J by 0 bases. The CDR3 DNA is TGTGCCTGGACAAACAGGGGAGGGATGAACACTGAAGCTTTCTTT. This encodes CAWTNRGGMNTEAFF.

The chain employs TRBV7-2 and TRBJ1-2; D perhaps matches TRBD1 (6 bases). Between the trimmed V and J ends, which lost 2 bases and 4 bases, there was a span of 11 bases. The CDR3 extends over 14 amino acids. Looked up from germline, CDR1 is SGHTA and CDR2 is FQGNSA. The CDR3 DNA reads TGTGCCAGCAGCTTATACAGGGAGTTCTATGGCTACACCTTC. It translates to CASSLYREFYGYTF.

V gene TRBV4-3 combines with J gene TRBJ1-6; TRBD1 aligns across 12 bases. CDR1 is LGHNA, CDR2 YSLEER, per germline. The CDR3 consists of 19 residues. V lost 4 bases and J lost 7; bases outside the gene matches: 14. CDR3 nucleotide sequence: TGCGCCAGCAGCCGCACCCGGGACAGGGGGCAGGTATGGAATTCACCCCTCCACTTT. Its translation is CASSRTRDRGQVWNSPLHF.

This clone was found once. This chain joins TRBV11-2 and TRBJ1-4; D call uncertain. Per the germline V gene, CDR1 is SGHAT and CDR2 is FQNNGV. This CDR3 has 15 amino acids. V lost 0 bases to trimming and J lost 3 bases, with 8 bases between them. CDR3 in DNA: TGTGCCAGCAGCTTAGAAGAGGGCGCTAATGAAAAACTGTTTTTT. Translation: CASSLEEGANEKLFF. Together with reference TRBV11-2 and TRBJ1-4, the CDR3 gives the full variable domain: EAGVAQSPRYKIIEKRQSVAFWCNPISGHATLYWYQQILGQGPKLLIQFQNNGVVDDSQLPKDRFSAERLKGVDSTLKIQPAKLEDSAVYLCASSLEEGANEKLFFGSGTQLSVL.

The chain joins TRBV10-3 to TRBJ2-7; 9 positions agree with TRBD1. V lost 3 bases to trimming and J lost 0 bases; unmatched junction nucleotides: 3. The length of the CDR3 is 15 residues. Germline-derived CDR1 and CDR2 are ENHRY and SYGVKD. CDR3 loop: CAISEAQGASYEQYF. CDR3 sequence (DNA): TGTGCCATCAGTGAAGCACAGGGGGCCTCCTACGAGCAGTACTTC.

The chain couples TRBV28 to TRBJ1-1; 7 bases align to TRBD1. CDR1 is MDHEN, CDR2 SYDVKM, per germline. J lost 0 bases, V lost 2 bases, and 9 bases had no gene match. The CDR3 is made up of 17 amino acids. The CDR3 here is CASSLRSGGTLNTEAFF. The CDR3 DNA reads TGTGCCAGCAGTTTAAGGTCAGGGGGAACCTTGAACACTGAAGCTTTCTTT.

V usage is TRBV2 and J usage is TRBJ2-7, with 12 positions matching TRBD2. The J call is in doubt because the DNA end fits TRBJ2-5 better. There are 14 residues in the CDR3. Germline loops: CDR1 SNHLY, CDR2 FYNNEI. DNA for the CDR3: TGTGCCAGCAGGACTAGCGGGGGCGAAGAGACCCAGTACTTC. Encoded protein: CASRTSGGEETQYF.

This clone was seen a single time. V and J are TRBV11-3 and TRBJ1-1, with D uncertain. The CDR3 runs to 14 residues. Germline lookup yields CDR1 SGHNT and CDR2 YENEEA. Trimming pared 4 bases from V and 0 bases from J, leaving 9 bases between. The CDR3 protein is CASSSDGLNTEAFF. For the CDR3, the DNA is TGTGCCAGCAGCTCCGACGGCCTGAACACTGAAGCTTTCTTT.

The genes are TRBV20-1 and TRBJ2-7; D is unclear. V lost 2 bases and J 2 bases, leaving 4 bases between the germline ends. CDR1 is DFQATT and CDR2 is SNEGSKA in the germline V gene (reference sequence). This CDR3 contains 11 residues. The CDR3 bases are TGCAGTGCTAGAAAAACCTACGAGCAGTACTTC. Translating gives CSARKTYEQYF.

V usage is TRBV6-5 and J usage is TRBJ2-1; the match to TRBD1 covers 9 bases. The CDR3 loop spans 16 amino acids. Per germline, CDR1 MNHEY and CDR2 SVGAGI. Trimming took 3 bases from V and 5 from J; bases not matched to a gene: 8. The CDR3 nucleotides are TGTGCCAGCAGTTATAACAGGGGGCCGAAGGACAATGAGCAGTTCTTC. Protein sequence: CASSYNRGPKDNEQFF.

This clone was seen only once. This chain links TRBV5-6 with TRBJ1-1; D is possibly TRBD1 (5 bases). Germline-derived CDR1 and CDR2 are SGHDT and YYEEEE. V dropped 4 bases and J dropped 2 bases, with 12 bases sitting between them. The CDR3 has 14 residues. In DNA form, the CDR3 reads TGTGCCAGCAGCCGGGACGGACGAAACACTGAAGCTTTCTTT. Its protein is CASSRDGRNTEAFF.

The chain recombines TRBV6-1 with TRBJ1-5; 9 bases are a match to TRBD1. The CDR3 extends over 16 amino acids. The J segment lost 4 bases and the V segment lost 4 bases, leaving 8 bases of the junction unmatched. Germline V gene lookup returns CDR1 MNHNS and CDR2 SASEGT. The CDR3 spells CASSAFLGQGNQPQHF. DNA of the CDR3: TGTGCCAGCAGTGCCTTCCTGGGACAGGGTAATCAGCCCCAGCATTTT.

V is TRBV15 and J is TRBJ2-2; 7 bases match TRBD1. V gave up 0 bases and J gave up 7 bases; unmatched junction bases: 5. The germline V gene has CDR1 LNHNV and CDR2 YYDKDF (reference sequence). The CDR3 is 15 residues long. The CDR3, as DNA: TGTGCCACCAGCAGAGACAGGGGGATAATCGGGGAGCTGTTTTTT. It specifies CATSRDRGIIGELFF.

The chain employs TRBV7-2 and TRBJ1-6, with TRBD1 as a possible D gene (5 bases). Trimming shortened V by 1 base and J by 2 bases, and 6 bases separated the two germline ends. This CDR3 is 15 amino acids long. The V gene's germline CDR1 is SGHTA and CDR2 FQGNSA. As DNA, the CDR3 is TGTGCCAGCAGCTTAGGGGGCACCTATAATTCACCCCTCCACTTT. Amino acids: CASSLGGTYNSPLHF.

The chain combines TRBV2 with TRBJ1-4; D gene uncertain. Germline lookup yields CDR1 SNHLY and CDR2 FYNNEI. Trimming took 7 bases from V and 8 from J, leaving 8 bases between them. The CDR3 extends over 11 amino acids. CDR3: CASNRWEKLFF. In DNA, the CDR3 is TGTGCCAGCAACCGGTGGGAAAAACTGTTTTTT. Combining the CDR3 with reference TRBV2 and TRBJ1-4 gives the whole variable domain EPEVTQTPSHQVTQMGQEVILRCVPISNHLYFYWYRQILGQKVEFLVSFYNNEISEKSEIFDDQFSVERPDGSNFTLKIRSTKLEDSAMYFCASNRWEKLFFGSGTQLSVL.